This is a list of T cell receptor beta chains from one sample in a study of molecular identifiers for immune sequencing clone quantification. TCRdb reprocessed the PCR reads via MiXCR and lists one record per CDR3 protein. The sample lists about 630,000 distinct CDR3 sequences, 25% occurring once. The sequencing sample was made of naive CD8+ T cells from blood, with Jurkat cell RNA spiked in. The origin of the receptors is a human donor in good health. Some libraries in this study had Jurkat cell RNA spiked in. Both conserved end residues are part of each CDR3. The D gene is left open where the match is weak. Clone size is shown for a subset of rows, as once, few, many or a class of expanded clone.

size: few
V: TRBV19
J: TRBJ2-7
D: -
DNA: TGTGCCAGTAGGGACTTAAGCTTATCGGACGACGAGCAGTACTTC
CDR3: CASRDLSLSDDEQYF

size: many
V: TRBV7-2
J: TRBJ2-3
D: -
DNA: TGTGCCAGCAGCTTATCTAACAGCGAGGATACGCAGTATTTT
CDR3: CASSLSNSEDTQYF

size: -
V: TRBV4-3
J: TRBJ2-7
D: TRBD1
DNA: TGCGCCAGCAGCCCCTTCCGAGGGGGCGAGCAGTGCTTC
CDR3: CASSPFRGGEQCF

size: -
V: TRBV19
J: TRBJ2-2
D: TRBD1
DNA: TGTGCCAGTTACCAAGACAGGGGGTCGCACACCGGGGAGCTGTTTTTT
CDR3: CASYQDRGSHTGELFF

size: -
V: TRBV6-2/TRBV6-3
J: TRBJ2-7
D: -
DNA: TGTGCCAGCAGTCTCCGGACGGCCGATCACGAGCAGTACTTC
CDR3: CASSLRTADHEQYF

size: -
V: TRBV29-1
J: TRBJ2-1
D: TRBD2
DNA: TGCAGCGTTGTCGGACTAGCGGGACTGGGTGAGCAGTTCTTC
CDR3: CSVVGLAGLGEQFF

size: -
V: TRBV30
J: TRBJ1-2
D: -
DNA: TGTGCCTGGAACCCCACGGCGGAGAAAGCTAACTATGGCTACACCTTC
CDR3: CAWNPTAEKANYGYTF

size: many
V: TRBV28
J: TRBJ2-3
D: TRBD2
DNA: TGTGCCAGCAGTCCCCCCTGGAATAGCGGGAATACAGATACGCAGTATTTT
CDR3: CASSPPWNSGNTDTQYF

size: -
V: TRBV20-1
J: TRBJ2-1
D: TRBD2
DNA: TGCAGTGCTAGGTTCCCGACTAGCGCAGAATACCTTTCCTACAATGAGCAGTTCTTC
CDR3: CSARFPTSAEYLSYNEQFF

size: -
V: TRBV15
J: TRBJ2-7
D: -
DNA: TGTGCCACCAGCAGAGATCGCAGGGACTACGAGCAGTACTTC
CDR3: CATSRDRRDYEQYF

size: few
V: TRBV9
J: TRBJ2-2
D: -
DNA: TGTGCCAGCAGCGCACAGAGCATAGCGAACACCGGGGAGCTGTTTTTT
CDR3: CASSAQSIANTGELFF

size: many
V: TRBV5-1
J: TRBJ2-7
D: -
DNA: TGCGCCAGCAGCTTGGTACTCGGGCAGAGCTACGAGCAGTACTTC
CDR3: CASSLVLGQSYEQYF

size: -
V: TRBV28
J: TRBJ1-4
D: -
DNA: TGTGCCAGCAGTTTCTTTCCGGGCGAAAATGAAAAACTGTTTTTT
CDR3: CASSFFPGENEKLFF

size: many
V: TRBV28
J: TRBJ2-4
D: TRBD1
DNA: TGTGCCAGCAGCTCCAGGGGGCTACTAGCCAAAAACATTCAGTACTTC
CDR3: CASSSRGLLAKNIQYF

size: many
V: TRBV7-6
J: TRBJ1-1
D: -
DNA: TGCGCCAGCAGCTTAGATCTGAACACTGAAGCTTTCTTT
CDR3: CASSLDLNTEAFF

size: few
V: TRBV4-3
J: TRBJ2-5
D: -
DNA: TGCGCCAGCAGCCAAGATTGGGGTTCGGAGACCCAGTACTTC
CDR3: CASSQDWGSETQYF

size: few
V: TRBV19
J: TRBJ1-1
D: -
DNA: TGTGCCACCCAGTGGGGGGGTGGATACACTGAAGCTTTCTTT
CDR3: CATQWGGGYTEAFF

size: few
V: TRBV13
J: TRBJ1-3
D: -
DNA: TGTGCCAGCAGCGTAGTTGGGGGTACTGGAAACACCATATATTTT
CDR3: CASSVVGGTGNTIYF

size: -
V: TRBV19
J: TRBJ2-7
D: -
DNA: TGTGCCAGTAGTCAGAGCGGAGAGATAGTCTACGAGCAGTACTTC
CDR3: CASSQSGEIVYEQYF

size: -
V: TRBV12-3/TRBV12-4
J: TRBJ2-7
D: TRBD1
DNA: TGTGCCGGCAGTTACGGGACAGGGGTCCACGAGCAGTACTTC
CDR3: CAGSYGTGVHEQYF

size: few
V: TRBV7-9
J: TRBJ1-1
D: -
DNA: TGTGCCAGCAGCTCGGGTTTCAGGGCTCTTGAAGCTTTCTTT
CDR3: CASSSGFRALEAFF

size: many
V: TRBV4-1
J: TRBJ1-1
D: TRBD1
DNA: TGCGCCAGCAGCCAATCTGGACAGGCCTCGAACACTGAAGCTTTCTTT
CDR3: CASSQSGQASNTEAFF

size: few
V: TRBV30
J: TRBJ1-1
D: -
DNA: TGTGCCTGGAGTATTTGGCAGCGGTATGAAGCTTTCTTT
CDR3: CAWSIWQRYEAFF

size: many
V: TRBV23-1
J: TRBJ2-5
D: TRBD1
DNA: TGCGCCAGCAGTCAATCTGGTCGTGACAGGGGCGAGACCCAGTACTTC
CDR3: CASSQSGRDRGETQYF

size: few
V: TRBV5-1
J: TRBJ1-1
D: -
DNA: TGCGCCAGCAGCTTAGGTCCGGGGGTTGTCACTGAAGCTTTCTTT
CDR3: CASSLGPGVVTEAFF

size: -
V: TRBV20-1
J: TRBJ1-1
D: -
DNA: TGCAGTGCCCCGACTCCCCGGGGGAACACTGAAGCTTTCTTT
CDR3: CSAPTPRGNTEAFF

size: many
V: TRBV29-1
J: TRBJ2-7
D: TRBD2
DNA: TGCAGCGTTGTTTTAATTGGGACTAGGTTCTACGAGCAGTACTTC
CDR3: CSVVLIGTRFYEQYF

size: many
V: TRBV4-3
J: TRBJ2-7
D: -
DNA: TGCGCCAGCAGCCAAGACGCGGGGGCGGGTGAGCAGTACTTC
CDR3: CASSQDAGAGEQYF

size: many
V: TRBV14
J: TRBJ2-2
D: -
DNA: TGTGCCAGCAGCCAAGAAAGGAACACCGGGGAGCTGTTTTTT
CDR3: CASSQERNTGELFF

size: many
V: TRBV2
J: TRBJ2-3
D: TRBD2
DNA: TGTGCCAGCAGTGAAGCTACGGGACTAGCGGACACAGATACGCAGTATTTT
CDR3: CASSEATGLADTDTQYF

size: many
V: TRBV27
J: TRBJ2-7
D: TRBD1
DNA: TGTGCCAGCAGTTTGGGCACAGGGGTTGGCTACGAGCAGTACTTC
CDR3: CASSLGTGVGYEQYF

size: -
V: TRBV4-3
J: TRBJ2-3
D: -
DNA: TGCGCCAGCAGCCAAGATGTGGGACGACCCACAGATACGCAGTATTTT
CDR3: CASSQDVGRPTDTQYF

size: many
V: TRBV7-8
J: TRBJ1-5
D: -
DNA: TGTGCCAGCAGCTTAGTCAGTCATCAGCCCCAGCATTTT
CDR3: CASSLVSHQPQHF

size: many
V: TRBV9
J: TRBJ2-3
D: -
DNA: TGTGCCAGCAGCGTAGAATCAGATACGCAGTATTTT
CDR3: CASSVESDTQYF

size: many
V: TRBV29-1
J: TRBJ1-2
D: TRBD1
DNA: TGCAGCGTTGACATGACAGGGGGCAGAAAGGGCTATGGCTACACCTTC
CDR3: CSVDMTGGRKGYGYTF

size: many
V: TRBV20-1
J: TRBJ2-3
D: -
DNA: TGCAGTGCTAGAGGGCTAGCGCTCGCCGGAGATACGCAGTATTTT
CDR3: CSARGLALAGDTQYF

size: -
V: TRBV29-1
J: TRBJ2-7
D: -
DNA: TGCAGCGTTGAACGGGGAGGTGGATACGTGCAGTACTTC
CDR3: CSVERGGGYVQYF

size: few
V: TRBV4-3
J: TRBJ1-2
D: TRBD1
DNA: TGCGCCAGCAGCCAAGACAGGACAGGGCAAGGTGGCTACACCTTC
CDR3: CASSQDRTGQGGYTF

size: -
V: TRBV27
J: TRBJ2-7
D: -
DNA: TGTGCCAGCAGTGATCTTGCGGAGATTTACGAGCAGTACTTC
CDR3: CASSDLAEIYEQYF

size: -
V: TRBV4-3
J: TRBJ2-7
D: TRBD1
DNA: TGCGCCAGCAGCCCCGGGACAGGGATCGCCTACGAGCAGTACTTC
CDR3: CASSPGTGIAYEQYF

size: many
V: TRBV4-3
J: TRBJ2-3
D: -
DNA: TGCGCCAGCAGCCAAGATCGAGGGCCAACAGATACGCAGTATTTT
CDR3: CASSQDRGPTDTQYF

size: -
V: TRBV27
J: TRBJ1-3
D: TRBD1
DNA: TGTGCCAGTTGGGGGACAGGAGACACCATATATTTT
CDR3: CASWGTGDTIYF

size: many
V: TRBV13
J: TRBJ2-6
D: -
DNA: TGTGCCAGCAGCCCGCCTGCCTCTGGGGCCAACGTCCTGACTTTC
CDR3: CASSPPASGANVLTF

size: -
V: TRBV9
J: TRBJ2-7
D: TRBD2
DNA: TGTGCCAGCAGCGTAGGGGGGACTAGCGACTCCTACGAGCAGTACTTC
CDR3: CASSVGGTSDSYEQYF

size: many
V: TRBV19
J: TRBJ2-2
D: TRBD2
DNA: TGTGCCAGTGATAGCGGGAGATCTACCGGGGAGCTGTTTTTT
CDR3: CASDSGRSTGELFF

size: many
V: TRBV6-5
J: TRBJ1-6
D: -
DNA: TGTGCCAGCAGTTACTCGTCCGGCCCCGGGGGACCCCTCCACTTT
CDR3: CASSYSSGPGGPLHF

size: -
V: TRBV2
J: TRBJ2-5
D: -
DNA: TGTGCCAGCAGTTATGATATAGAGGGGGAAGTGTACCAAGAGACCCAGTACTTC
CDR3: CASSYDIEGEVYQETQYF

size: many
V: TRBV28
J: TRBJ2-5
D: -
DNA: TGTGCCAGTCACAGGGATCAAGAGACCCAGTACTTC
CDR3: CASHRDQETQYF

size: many
V: TRBV2
J: TRBJ2-7
D: -
DNA: TGTGCCAGCAACGGCATACCGGAGGGTCGGGGCGAGCAGTACTTC
CDR3: CASNGIPEGRGEQYF

size: -
V: TRBV12-3/TRBV12-4
J: TRBJ2-5
D: TRBD1
DNA: TGTGCCGGCAGTTTAAAGGGCGCAGGGGGCGACGGAGAGACCCAGTACTTC
CDR3: CAGSLKGAGGDGETQYF

size: few
V: TRBV7-6
J: TRBJ2-3
D: TRBD2
DNA: TGTGCCAGCAGCTTATTGGCTAGCGGGCAATTCACAGATACGCAGTATTTT
CDR3: CASSLLASGQFTDTQYF

size: many
V: TRBV20-1
J: TRBJ2-3
D: TRBD2
DNA: TGCAGTGCTAGATCCACCGGGGACTACACAGATACGCAGTATTTT
CDR3: CSARSTGDYTDTQYF

size: few
V: TRBV6-1
J: TRBJ2-7
D: TRBD2
DNA: TGTGCCAGCACCCGGATTCTAGCGGCAAGCTCCTACGAGCAGTACTTC
CDR3: CASTRILAASSYEQYF

size: few
V: TRBV30
J: TRBJ1-3
D: -
DNA: TGTGCCTGGACAGGCGCTGGAAACACCATATATTTT
CDR3: CAWTGAGNTIYF

size: many
V: TRBV12-3/TRBV12-4
J: TRBJ1-1
D: -
DNA: TGTGCCAGCAGGTATACAGGGAGCACTGAAGCTTTCTTT
CDR3: CASRYTGSTEAFF

size: few
V: TRBV11-2
J: TRBJ1-6
D: -
DNA: TGTGCCAGCAGCTTATCGGCCAGTAGCTCCTATAATTCACCCCTCCACTTT
CDR3: CASSLSASSSYNSPLHF

size: many
V: TRBV7-9
J: TRBJ1-1
D: TRBD1
DNA: TGTGCCAGCAGCGGGGACAGCCAGGGGTGGACTGAAGCTTTCTTT
CDR3: CASSGDSQGWTEAFF

size: -
V: TRBV6-1
J: TRBJ1-2
D: -
DNA: TGTGCCAGCAGTGGATACCGGGACGGGGAAACTTATGGCTACACCTTC
CDR3: CASSGYRDGETYGYTF

size: -
V: TRBV2
J: TRBJ2-7
D: TRBD1
DNA: TGTGCCAGCAACGACAGGGAAGGGTACGAGCAGTACTTC
CDR3: CASNDREGYEQYF